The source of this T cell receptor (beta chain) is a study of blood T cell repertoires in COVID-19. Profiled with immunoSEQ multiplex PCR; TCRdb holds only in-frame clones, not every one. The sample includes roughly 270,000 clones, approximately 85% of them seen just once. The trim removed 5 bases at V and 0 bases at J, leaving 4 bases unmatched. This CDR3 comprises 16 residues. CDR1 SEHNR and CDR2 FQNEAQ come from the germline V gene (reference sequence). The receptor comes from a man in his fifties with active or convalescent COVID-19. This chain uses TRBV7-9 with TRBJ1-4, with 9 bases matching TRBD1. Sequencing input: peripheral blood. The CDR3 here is CASSQGQGATNEKLFF. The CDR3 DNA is TGTGCCAGCAGCCAGGGACAGGGCGCAACTAATGAAAAACTGTTTTTT.